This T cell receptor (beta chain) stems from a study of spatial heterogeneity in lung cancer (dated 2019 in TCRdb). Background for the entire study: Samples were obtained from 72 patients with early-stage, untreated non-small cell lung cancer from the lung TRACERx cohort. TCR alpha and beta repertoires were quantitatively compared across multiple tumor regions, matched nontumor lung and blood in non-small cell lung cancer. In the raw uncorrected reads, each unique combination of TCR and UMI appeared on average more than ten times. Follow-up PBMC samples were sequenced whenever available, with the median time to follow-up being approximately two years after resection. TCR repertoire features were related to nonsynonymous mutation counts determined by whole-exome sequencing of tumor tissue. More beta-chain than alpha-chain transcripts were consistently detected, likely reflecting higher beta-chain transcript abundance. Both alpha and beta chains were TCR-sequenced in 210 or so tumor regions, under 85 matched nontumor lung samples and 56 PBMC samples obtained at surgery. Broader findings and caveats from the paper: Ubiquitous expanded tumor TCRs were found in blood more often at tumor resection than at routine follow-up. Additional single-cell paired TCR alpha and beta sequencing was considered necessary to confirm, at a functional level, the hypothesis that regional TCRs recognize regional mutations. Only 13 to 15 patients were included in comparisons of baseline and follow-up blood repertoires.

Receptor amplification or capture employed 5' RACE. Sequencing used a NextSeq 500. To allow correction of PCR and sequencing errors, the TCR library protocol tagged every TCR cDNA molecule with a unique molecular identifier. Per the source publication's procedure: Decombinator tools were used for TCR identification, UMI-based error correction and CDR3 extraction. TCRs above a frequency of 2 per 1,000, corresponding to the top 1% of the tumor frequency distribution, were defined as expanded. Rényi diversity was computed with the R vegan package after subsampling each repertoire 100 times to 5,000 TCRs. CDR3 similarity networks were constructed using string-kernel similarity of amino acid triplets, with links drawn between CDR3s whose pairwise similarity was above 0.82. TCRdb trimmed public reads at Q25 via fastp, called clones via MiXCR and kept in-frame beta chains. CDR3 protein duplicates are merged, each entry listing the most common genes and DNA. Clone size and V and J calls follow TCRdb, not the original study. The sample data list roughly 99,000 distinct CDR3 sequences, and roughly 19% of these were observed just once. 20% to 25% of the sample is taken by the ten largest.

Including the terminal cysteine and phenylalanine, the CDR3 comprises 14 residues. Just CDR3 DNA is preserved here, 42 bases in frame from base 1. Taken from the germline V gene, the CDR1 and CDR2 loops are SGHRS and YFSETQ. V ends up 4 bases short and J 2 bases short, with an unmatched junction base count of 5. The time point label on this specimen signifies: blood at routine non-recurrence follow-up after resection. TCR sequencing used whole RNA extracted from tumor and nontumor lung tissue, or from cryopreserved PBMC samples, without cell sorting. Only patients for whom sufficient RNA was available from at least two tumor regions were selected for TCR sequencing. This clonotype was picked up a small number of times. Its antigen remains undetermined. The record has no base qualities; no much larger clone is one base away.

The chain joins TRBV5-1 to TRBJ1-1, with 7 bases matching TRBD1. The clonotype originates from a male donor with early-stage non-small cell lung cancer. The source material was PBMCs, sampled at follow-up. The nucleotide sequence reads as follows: TGCGCCAGCAGCAGCGACAGGGCCAACACTGAAGCTTTCTTT. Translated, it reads CASSSDRANTEAFF.